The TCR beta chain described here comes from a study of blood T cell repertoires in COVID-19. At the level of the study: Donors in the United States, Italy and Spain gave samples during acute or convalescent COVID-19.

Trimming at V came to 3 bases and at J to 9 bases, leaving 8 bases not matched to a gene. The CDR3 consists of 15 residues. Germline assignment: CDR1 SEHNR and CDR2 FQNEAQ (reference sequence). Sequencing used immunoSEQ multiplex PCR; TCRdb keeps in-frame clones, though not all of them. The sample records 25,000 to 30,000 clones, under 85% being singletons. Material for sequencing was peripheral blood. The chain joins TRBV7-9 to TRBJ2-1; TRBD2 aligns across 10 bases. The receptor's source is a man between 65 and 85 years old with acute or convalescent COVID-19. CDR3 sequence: CASSFPLAGMLEQFF. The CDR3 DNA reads TGTGCCAGCAGCTTCCCACTAGCGGGAATGCTTGAGCAGTTCTTC.